The sample holds many counts of the clone carrying this TCR beta chain. This sample was taken from a study of early T cells in non-severe SARS-CoV-2 infection. Study in general: It was bulk RNA from unsorted whole blood that was sequenced, and the chains were unpaired.

The protocol attached unique molecular identifiers to individual cDNA molecules. Using its own MiXCR run on the 5' RACE reads, TCRdb lists one record per CDR3 protein. The sample lists about 28,000 distinct CDR3 sequences; about 6.6% were seen once. The V gene lost 2 bases and the J gene lost 8 bases, with 9 bases spanning the gap. Germline CDR1 reads SEHNR; CDR2 reads FQNEAQ (reference sequence). CDR3 length: 12 amino acids. This clonotype was obtained from an adult who was a healthcare worker with PCR-confirmed SARS-CoV-2 infection or an uninfected control (not recorded which). V and J are TRBV7-9 and TRBJ1-1; D unresolved. The starting material was whole blood, obtained at baseline. CDR3 region: CASSLNLGEAFF. The CDR3 DNA is TGTGCCAGCAGCTTAAACCTAGGAGAAGCTTTCTTT.